The clone carrying this T cell receptor beta chain was seen only once. TCRdb's copy holds only in-frame clones and misses some; the assay was immunoSEQ multiplex PCR. In the table there are hundreds of thousands of clones, more than 80% of which are singletons. This specimen comes from a study of blood T cell repertoires in COVID-19. For the study at large: Sites in the United States, Italy and Spain provided acute and convalescent COVID-19 samples. The analysed material was cDNA or gDNA that came from T cells, B-cell-depleted T cells, or PBMCs.

The V and J ends lost 4 bases and 0 bases, in that order; junction bases with no gene match: 8. From germline, CDR1 is SGHRS and CDR2 YFSETQ. There are 18 residues in the CDR3. This study enrolled people aged about 18 to 90 from approximately 25 US geographic areas. Two consecutive negative NP/OP PCR tests, clearance, or resolved symptoms defined Cohort 3 recovery. This sequence was found in a man younger than 30 who had recovered from COVID-19. The sequencing input was PBMCs or T cells enriched from blood (not recorded which). The chain is built from TRBV5-1 and TRBJ2-3, with 13 bases matching TRBD2. The CDR3 spells CASSTGLAGALSTDTQYF. The DNA of the CDR3 is TGCGCCAGCAGCACCGGACTAGCGGGGGCCCTGAGCACAGATACGCAGTATTTT.